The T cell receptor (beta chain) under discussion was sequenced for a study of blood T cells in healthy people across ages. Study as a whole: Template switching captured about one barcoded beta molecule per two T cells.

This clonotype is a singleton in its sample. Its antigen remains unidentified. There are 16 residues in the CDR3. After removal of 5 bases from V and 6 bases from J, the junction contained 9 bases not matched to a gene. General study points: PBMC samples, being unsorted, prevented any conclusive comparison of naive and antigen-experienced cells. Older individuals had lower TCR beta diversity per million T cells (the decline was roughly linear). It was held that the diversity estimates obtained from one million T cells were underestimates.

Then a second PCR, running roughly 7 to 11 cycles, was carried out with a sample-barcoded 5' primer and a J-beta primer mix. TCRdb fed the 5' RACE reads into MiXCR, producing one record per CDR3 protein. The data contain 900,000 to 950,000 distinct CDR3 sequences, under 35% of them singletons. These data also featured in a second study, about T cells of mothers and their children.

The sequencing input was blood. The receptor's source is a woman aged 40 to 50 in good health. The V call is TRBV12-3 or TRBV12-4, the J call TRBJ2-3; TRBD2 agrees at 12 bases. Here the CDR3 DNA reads TGTGCCAGCAGTCCTCAGGCTAGCGGGGGGGCTGATACGCAGTATTTT. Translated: CASSPQASGGADTQYF.